The clone carrying this TCR beta chain appeared many times. TCRdb re-derived calls from the 5' RACE reads in MiXCR, one entry per CDR3 protein. The table has about 660,000 distinct CDR3 sequences, roughly 8% seen once. This entry comes from a study of identical twins. The CDR3 contains 14 residues. The trim removed 3 bases at V and 1 base at J, leaving 3 bases unmatched. Germline V gene sequence: CDR1 SGHRS, CDR2 YFSETQ. These data were also filed under a second study, of yellow fever vaccine responses in identical twins.

The clonotype comes from a woman aged 18-30 years in good health. Source material: PBMCs. The rearrangement links TRBV5-1 to TRBJ2-7; 8 positions agree with TRBD1. For the CDR3, the DNA is TGCGCCAGCAGCTCCCAGGGGGCTTCCTACGAGCAGTACTTC. This sequence encodes CASSSQGASYEQYF.